These T cell receptor beta chains were read from a single sample in a study of blood T cell repertoires in COVID-19. The assay was immunoSEQ multiplex PCR, and TCRdb's table has in-frame clones only and misses some. The table records about 110,000 clones, about 85% of them present only once. What was sequenced was peripheral blood. These receptors came from a woman in her seventies with acute or convalescent COVID-19. Each CDR3 is given with its conserved first and last residue. D genes are given only for firm matches. Clone size is not always given. Where it is, it says once, few, many or a class for expanded clones.

V gene	J gene	clone size	D gene	CDR3 DNA	CDR3 protein
TRBV3-1/TRBV3-2	TRBJ2-3	many	-	TGTGCCAGCAGCTTCTCCGGGACAAAGGGAAATACGCAGTATTTT	CASSFSGTKGNTQYF
TRBV7-9	TRBJ1-5	-	TRBD1	TGTGCCAGCACCCGACAGGGGAGCAATCAGCCCCAGCATTTT	CASTRQGSNQPQHF
TRBV19	TRBJ2-2	-	-	TGTGCCAGTAGTACGACTAGTTTCCGAACCGGGGAGCTGTTTTTT	CASSTTSFRTGELFF
TRBV7-9	TRBJ1-1	-	-	TGTGCCAGCAGCCCTCTAACAGGGCTCGGGGGGACTGAAGCTTTCTTT	CASSPLTGLGGTEAFF
TRBV20-1	TRBJ2-3	-	TRBD2	TGCAGTGCGAGTGGCTCCTACTCCGGCGGGAGAGGTGATACGCAGTATTTT	CSASGSYSGGRGDTQYF
TRBV7-2	TRBJ2-4	-	TRBD1	TGTGCCAGCAGCTTGGACAGGGGGCAGTCGAACATTCAGTACTTC	CASSLDRGQSNIQYF
TRBV5-5	TRBJ2-1	-	-	TGTGCCAGCAGCGCGGCGATGGCATTCGGCAATGAGCAGTTCTTC	CASSAAMAFGNEQFF
TRBV5-5	TRBJ2-5	-	TRBD2	TGTGCCAGCAGCGTAGGACTAGCGGGACAAGAGACCCAGTACTTC	CASSVGLAGQETQYF
TRBV2	TRBJ2-1	-	TRBD2	TGTGCCAGCACCGAGGGACTAGCGGGAACATACCCACCCCCCAATGAGCAGTTCTTC	CASTEGLAGTYPPPNEQFF
TRBV9	TRBJ2-5	-	TRBD2	TGTGCCAGCAGCGTAGGGACTAGCGGGATCGAGACCCAGTACTTC	CASSVGTSGIETQYF
TRBV5-1	TRBJ1-6	-	TRBD1	TGCGCCAGCAGCCCGGACAGGACGGGTTCTTCGGGTAATTCACCCCTCCACTTT	CASSPDRTGSSGNSPLHF
TRBV27	TRBJ2-3	-	-	TGTGCCAGCAGTTCTTTATTGGGAGGCCCTACAGATACGCAGTATTTT	CASSSLLGGPTDTQYF
TRBV14	TRBJ1-6	-	-	TGTGCCAGCAGCCAAGATTTAGGGGGGGTTGATTCACCCCTCCACTTT	CASSQDLGGVDSPLHF
TRBV7-2	TRBJ2-5	-	TRBD2	TGTGCCAGCAGCTTAAGTTCTAGCGGGGGTCAAGAGACCCAGTACTTC	CASSLSSSGGQETQYF
TRBV6-1	TRBJ2-5	-	-	TGTGCCAGCAGTGAAAGTCGGGAGTGGGAGACCCAGTACTTC	CASSESREWETQYF
TRBV9	TRBJ2-2	few	-	TGTGCCAGCGAACCGAGGATAGGTCCCGGGGAGCTGTTTTTT	CASEPRIGPGELFF
TRBV1	TRBJ1-2	once	-	TGCACCAGCAGCCAAGACCCGGGACAGGGGAACTATGGCTACACCTTC	CTSSQDPGQGNYGYTF
TRBV24-1	TRBJ2-3	-	TRBD1	TGTGCCACCAGTGGACAGGGGGGAGATACGCAGTATTTT	CATSGQGGDTQYF
TRBV24-1	TRBJ2-1	-	TRBD2	TGTGCCACCAGTCAAGGGGGGACTAGCGGCTTCAATGAGCAGTTCTTC	CATSQGGTSGFNEQFF
TRBV6-5	TRBJ1-2	-	-	TGTGCCAGCAGTTACTTCGGGGGACGTGGCTACACCTTC	CASSYFGGRGYTF
TRBV5-1	TRBJ2-7	-	-	TGCGCCAGCACGGGACTGACACGTTACGAGCAGTACTTC	CASTGLTRYEQYF
TRBV6-5	TRBJ2-5	-	TRBD2	TGTGCCAGCACGGGGGGAGTATACCAAGAGACCCAGTACTTC	CASTGGVYQETQYF
TRBV7-3	TRBJ1-1	once	TRBD1	TGTGCCAGCAGCGAACAGGGGGACAGCACTGAAGCTTTCTTT	CASSEQGDSTEAFF
TRBV4-3	TRBJ1-2	-	-	TGCGCCAGCAGCCAAGATCCAGGGAATAACTATGGCTACACCTTC	CASSQDPGNNYGYTF
TRBV3-1/TRBV3-2	TRBJ2-1	-	TRBD2	TGTGCCAGCAGCCAAGATACCACTAGCGGGGGTGAGCAGTTCTTC	CASSQDTTSGGEQFF
TRBV11-1	TRBJ2-2	-	-	TGTGCCAGCACCCCGTTAGCTTGGTGGACCGGGGAGCTGTTTTTT	CASTPLAWWTGELFF
TRBV9	TRBJ2-3	-	TRBD2	TGTGCCAGCAGCTACTCGGGACTAGCGGGTACGCAGTATTTT	CASSYSGLAGTQYF
TRBV6-6	TRBJ1-2	-	TRBD1	TGTGCCAGCAGTCCGGGACAGGTGATCTATGGCTACACCTTC	CASSPGQVIYGYTF
TRBV10-2	TRBJ2-7	-	TRBD1	TGCGCCAGCACCCGGACAGGGGGCAGCGAGCAGTACTTC	CASTRTGGSEQYF
TRBV28	TRBJ1-2	-	-	TGTGCCAGCTCAGGGTGGGGCTACACCTTC	CASSGWGYTF
TRBV5-1	TRBJ2-1	-	-	TGCGCCAGCAGCCCAAATTTAGGGGAAAATACAGGTGAGCAGTTCTTC	CASSPNLGENTGEQFF
TRBV5-1	TRBJ2-3	-	TRBD1	TGCGCCAGCAGCTTGACAGGGGGGACCTTCGATACGCAGTATTTT	CASSLTGGTFDTQYF
TRBV5-4	TRBJ2-3	-	TRBD2	TGTGCCAGCAGCTTCGCGGGGGTTCGGGATACGCAGTATTTT	CASSFAGVRDTQYF
TRBV18	TRBJ2-1	-	-	TGTGCCAGCTCACCACCGGGGGCCGCCTACAATGAGCAGTTCTTC	CASSPPGAAYNEQFF
TRBV28	TRBJ1-2	-	TRBD1	TGTGCCAGCAGTCCACTCCGAGGGGCAGGGGGAAGTGGTAACTATGGCTACACCTTC	CASSPLRGAGGSGNYGYTF
TRBV5-4	TRBJ1-2	-	-	TGTGCCAGCAGCTTTCCTCGACGGGGTGGTGGTGGCTACACCTTC	CASSFPRRGGGGYTF
TRBV11-2	TRBJ1-1	-	TRBD1	TGTGCCAGCAGCTTATTGGCGGGACAGGGAGGGAGGAACACTGAAGCTTTCTTT	CASSLLAGQGGRNTEAFF
TRBV25-1	TRBJ1-2	-	-	TGTGCCAGCAGTGATCAAACAGGGTTCCTTGGTGGCTACACCTTC	CASSDQTGFLGGYTF
TRBV7-3	TRBJ1-1	few	-	TGTGCCAGCAGCTCGCAGGGTAACACTGAAGCTTTCTTT	CASSSQGNTEAFF
TRBV3-1/TRBV3-2	TRBJ2-1	-	-	TGTGCCAGCAGCCAAAGCTGGACTCCTGAGCAGTTCTTC	CASSQSWTPEQFF
TRBV11-3	TRBJ2-7	-	TRBD1	TGTGCCAGCGCGGAAAGGGGGCACCCCCAGCAGTACTTC	CASAERGHPQQYF